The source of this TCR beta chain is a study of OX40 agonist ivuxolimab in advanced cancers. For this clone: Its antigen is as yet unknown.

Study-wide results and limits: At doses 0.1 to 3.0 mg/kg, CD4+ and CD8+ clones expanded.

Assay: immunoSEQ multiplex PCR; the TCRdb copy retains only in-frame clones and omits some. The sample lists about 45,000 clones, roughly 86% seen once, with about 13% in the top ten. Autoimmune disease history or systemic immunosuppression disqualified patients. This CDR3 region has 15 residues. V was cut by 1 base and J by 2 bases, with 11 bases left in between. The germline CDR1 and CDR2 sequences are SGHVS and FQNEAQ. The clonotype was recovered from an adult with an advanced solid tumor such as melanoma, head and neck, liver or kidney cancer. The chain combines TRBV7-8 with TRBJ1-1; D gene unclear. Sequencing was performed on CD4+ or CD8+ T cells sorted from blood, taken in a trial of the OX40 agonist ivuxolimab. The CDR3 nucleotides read TGTGCCAGCAGCTTAGGTAACCGGGTAAACACTGAAGCTTTCTTT. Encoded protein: CASSLGNRVNTEAFF. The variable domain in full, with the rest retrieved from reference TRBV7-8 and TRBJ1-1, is GAGVSQSPRYKVAKRGQDVALRCDPISGHVSLFWYQQALGQGPEFLTYFQNEAQLDKSGLPSDRFFAERPEGSVSTLKIQRTQQEDSAVYLCASSLGNRVNTEAFFGQGTRLTVV.